This T cell receptor beta chain was identified during a study of cytomegalovirus exposure and HLA in healthy donors. PCR amplification relied on 60 Vbeta primers (plus 13 Jbeta primers). Profiled with immunoSEQ multiplex PCR; TCRdb holds only in-frame clones, not every one. The profile shows around 150,000 clones, 70% to 90% of them singletons. Findings and caveats of the study: With DRB1 most and HLA-C fewest, TCR association rates differed between HLA loci in a later analysis. Excluded: some indistinguishable V segments such as TRBV6-2 and TRBV6-3. Later analysis identified around 15,000 TCR beta sequences associated with HLA alleles, using a false discovery rate threshold of 0.05.

At the time of sampling, donors were nominally healthy, though unrecorded immune exposures were likely. The germline V gene has CDR1 SGHKS and CDR2 YYEKEE (reference sequence). The CDR3 extends over 13 amino acids. The V and J ends lost 4 bases and 12 bases, in that order; junction bases with no gene match: 9. Of note for this clone: Its target is unknown.

This rearrangement joins TRBV5-5 to TRBJ2-1; the match to TRBD1 covers 8 bases. This TCR was recovered from a young woman in good health and CMV-seropositive. The sequencing input was PBMCs. The CDR3 sequence is CASSPGQGGGQFF. The CDR3 DNA follows: TGTGCCAGCAGCCCCGGACAGGGTGGGGGGCAGTTCTTC. Filled out from reference TRBV5-5 and TRBJ2-1, the complete variable domain reads DAGVTQSPTHLIKTRGQQVTLRCSPISGHKSVSWYQQVLGQGPQFIFQYYEKEERGRGNFPDRFSARQFPNYSSELNVNALLLGDSALYLCASSPGQGGGQFFGPGTRLTVL.